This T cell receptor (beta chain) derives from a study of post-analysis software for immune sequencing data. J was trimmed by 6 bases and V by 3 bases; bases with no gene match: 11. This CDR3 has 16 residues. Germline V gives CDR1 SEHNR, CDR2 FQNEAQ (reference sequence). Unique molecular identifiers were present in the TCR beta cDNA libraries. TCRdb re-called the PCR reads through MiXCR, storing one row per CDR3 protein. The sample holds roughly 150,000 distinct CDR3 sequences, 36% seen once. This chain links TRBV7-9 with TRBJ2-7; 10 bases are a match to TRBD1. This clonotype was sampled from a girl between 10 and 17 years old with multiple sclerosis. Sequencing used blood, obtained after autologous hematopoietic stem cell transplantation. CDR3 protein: CASSLPTTGTGVEQYF. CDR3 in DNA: TGTGCCAGCAGCTTGCCTACTACCGGGACAGGGGTCGAGCAGTACTTC.